This TCR beta chain comes out of a study of shared clonotypes between healthy human individuals. Overall study results and limits: Naive CD4 clonotypes were shared across several donors at about 5.3%. Some clonotypes were shared by all four sorted-subset donors, while others were not shared. The non-shared ones had lower generation probabilities than the shared ones. Estimated richness values were generally larger in naive subsets than in memory subsets. There were few donors, and this limited the genetic and exposure-history diversity represented.

To note about this clone: Its antigen is as yet unknown.

Only in-frame clones appear in the TCRdb table, and some are missing; sequencing was by immunoSEQ multiplex PCR. The sample has about 2.4 million clones, 93% seen once. Germline CDR1 reads MNHEY; CDR2 reads SMNVEV (reference sequence). V trimming: 6 bases; J trimming: 3 bases; junction bases outside the gene matches: 12. The CDR3 is 16 amino acids. This sequence joins TRBV27 and TRBJ1-1; 8 bases are shared with TRBD1. The sequenced material came from naive CD4+ T cells from PBMCs. The sample's subset: CD45RA+ positively selected. The receptor was derived from a man aged 18 to 30 in good health. Some clones in this sample may be carry-over from other donors' samples. The DNA of the CDR3 is TGTGCCAGCAGCCAAGCTTCAGGGGGCTGGGACACTGAAGCTTTCTTT. Its translation: CASSQASGGWDTEAFF.